These 24 T cell receptor beta chains were all obtained from the same sample, sequenced in a study of blood T cell repertoires in COVID-19. The data were produced by immunoSEQ multiplex PCR, yet TCRdb's version contains in-frame clones alone and is incomplete. Here the sample spans around 93,000 clones, over 80% being singletons. Specimen: peripheral blood. The receptors were gathered from a man older than 75 with acute or convalescent COVID-19.

The chain has TRBV1 and TRBJ1-3; no DNA check was done on the table's D call, TRBD1. TRBV1 has pseudogene status. The CDR3 is 17 residues long. CDR3 DNA sequence: TGCACCAGCAGCCAGGACAGGGGAAGGGTCTCTGGAAACACCATATATTTT. Translated, it gives CTSSQDRGRVSGNTIYF.

The chain has TRBV30 and TRBJ2-5, with 7 bases lining up with TRBD1. Germline lookup yields CDR1 GTSNPN and CDR2 SVGIG (reference sequence). The CDR3 consists of 14 residues. Losses at the gene ends were 2 bases for V and 3 bases for J; bases not matched to a gene: 6. Here the CDR3 DNA reads TGTGCCTGGAGTAAAATGACAGGGAAAGAGACCCAGTACTTC. Translated: CAWSKMTGKETQYF.

This chain links TRBV21-1 with TRBJ1-2. TRBV21-1 has pseudogene status. The CDR3 totals 14 residues. CDR3 nucleotides: TGTGCCAGCAGCAAGTATCAGAGGAACTATGGCTACACCTTC. Protein: CASSKYQRNYGYTF.

V gene TRBV18 combines with J gene TRBJ2-1; 11 nucleotides align to TRBD2. The CDR3 length is 16 residues. V shed 4 bases and J 4 bases; nucleotides not matched to a gene: 6. CDR1 KGHSH and CDR2 LQKENI come from the germline V gene. CDR3 region: CASSHPGLAEYNEQFF. The CDR3, as DNA: TGTGCCAGCTCACATCCGGGACTAGCGGAATACAATGAGCAGTTCTTC.

The chain carries TRBV19 and TRBJ2-3; TRBD2 matches at 11 bases. Germline values: CDR1 LNHDA, CDR2 SQIVND (reference sequence). This CDR3 spans 16 amino acids. J lost 6 bases, V lost 2 bases, and 7 bases had no gene match. The CDR3 DNA is TGTGCCAGTAGTATATTAGCGGGAGGGCCTGTGGATACGCAGTATTTT. Protein sequence: CASSILAGGPVDTQYF.

The V gene is TRBV27, the J gene TRBJ2-7; 15 bases are shared with TRBD2. The length of the CDR3 is 16 residues. Germline CDR1 is MNHEY and CDR2 is SMNVEV (reference sequence). The ends lost 5 bases at V and 4 bases at J; junction bases unmatched: 6. Here the CDR3 reads CASSMGLAGGVYEQYF. In nucleotides, the CDR3 is TGTGCCAGCAGTATGGGACTAGCGGGAGGCGTGTACGAGCAGTACTTC.

The rearrangement joins TRBV12-3 or TRBV12-4 to TRBJ2-3, with TRBD2 identical over 7 bases. The CDR3 contains 13 residues. The junction had 4 bases not matched to a gene; V was cut back by 5 bases and J by 5 bases. CDR3 in DNA: TGTGCCAGCAGTCCTAGCGGTCAAGATACGCAGTATTTT. It codes for CASSPSGQDTQYF.

The rearrangement uses TRBV18 and TRBJ1-3; 7 bases agree with TRBD1. The germline V gene encodes CDR1 KGHSH and CDR2 LQKENI. The CDR3 loop spans 15 amino acids. J gave up 1 base and V 6 bases, and 6 bases lay outside the gene matches. The CDR3 sequence is CASSSDRVSGNTIYF. CDR3 nucleotides: TGTGCCAGCTCGTCCGACAGGGTATCTGGAAACACCATATATTTT.

The chain carries TRBV7-9 and TRBJ2-3, with D possibly being TRBD1 (6 bases). CDR3 length: 17 amino acids. Deletions cut 7 bases from V and 3 bases from J, with 23 bases between. Germline-derived CDR1 and CDR2 are SEHNR and FQNEAQ (reference sequence). This chain's CDR3 is CASTTKPTGFGTDTQYF. The DNA of the CDR3 is TGTGCCAGCACCACTAAGCCCACAGGGTTCGGGACAGATACGCAGTATTTT.

This chain uses TRBV6-5 with TRBJ1-2, with D possibly matching TRBD1 (6 bases). There are 12 residues in the CDR3. V lost 8 bases to trimming and J lost 5 bases, with 12 bases between them. CDR1 and CDR2 from the germline V gene are MNHEY and SVGAGI. The chain's CDR3 is CASSAGQYGYTF. CDR3 DNA sequence: TGTGCCAGCTCTGCAGGACAGTATGGCTACACCTTC.

This clone was seen more than once but under ten times. The V and J genes are TRBV6-1 and TRBJ1-6; D is unresolved. Germline V gene data show CDR1 as MNHNS and CDR2 as SASEGT. Between the trimmed V and J ends, which lost 3 bases and 14 bases, there was a span of 11 bases. The CDR3 length is 12 residues. CDR3 residues: CASSDLVPALHF. DNA for the CDR3: TGTGCCAGCAGTGATCTAGTACCAGCCCTCCACTTT.

J is TRBJ1-6 and V is TRBV6-6; 7 bases match TRBD1. V trimming: 0 bases; J trimming: 6 bases; junction bases outside the gene matches: 2. CDR1 is MNHNY, CDR2 SVGAGI, per germline (reference sequence). CDR3 length: 15 residues. The CDR3, as DNA: TGTGCCAGCAGTTACTCCGGACAGGCTAATTCACCCCTCCACTTT. It encodes CASSYSGQANSPLHF.

The rearrangement joins TRBV28 to TRBJ2-7, with D perhaps matching TRBD1 (5 bases). Germline V gene sequence: CDR1 MDHEN, CDR2 SYDVKM. The V end lost 3 bases, the J end lost 3 bases, and 12 bases lay between the germline ends. CDR3 size: 14 residues. The CDR3 region is CASSFVGVSYEQYF. As DNA, the CDR3 is TGTGCCAGCAGTTTCGTAGGGGTCAGCTACGAGCAGTACTTC. Together with reference TRBV28 and TRBJ2-7, the CDR3 gives the full variable domain: DVKVTQSSRYLVKRTGEKVFLECVQDMDHENMFWYRQDPGLGLRLIYFSYDVKMKEKGDIPEGYSVSREKKERFSLILESASTNQTSMYLCASSFVGVSYEQYFGPGTRLTVT.

The chain employs TRBV28 and TRBJ2-7, with TRBD2 identical over 7 bases. The CDR3 totals 16 residues. Germline V gene data show CDR1 as MDHEN and CDR2 as SYDVKM. V gave up 3 bases and J gave up 2 bases; unmatched junction bases: 10. The CDR3: CASSFPLAAGTYEQYF. CDR3 coding DNA: TGTGCCAGCAGTTTTCCCCTAGCGGCTGGGACCTACGAGCAGTACTTC.

The V gene is TRBV5-1, the J gene TRBJ1-1; 7 bases align to TRBD1. Per the germline V gene, CDR1 is SGHRS and CDR2 is YFSETQ. CDR3 size: 13 residues. After removal of 5 bases from V and 4 bases from J, the junction contained 5 bases not matched to a gene. The CDR3 coding sequence is TGCGCCAGCAGGGCGACAGGGTCCACTGAAGCTTTCTTT. This sequence encodes CASRATGSTEAFF.

The rearrangement joins TRBV28 to TRBJ1-1, with TRBD1 matching 7 bases. The V gene end was trimmed by 5 bases and the J gene end by 8 bases; junction bases not matched to a gene: 11. Germline V gene sequence: CDR1 MDHEN, CDR2 SYDVKM. This CDR3 comprises 14 residues. DNA of the CDR3: TGTGCCAGCAGTGCCGGGACAGCCTCAAGAGAAGCTTTCTTT. Amino acid sequence: CASSAGTASREAFF.

The J gene is TRBJ1-2, the V gene TRBV7-8, with D possibly matching TRBD1 (6 bases). Germline CDR1 SGHVS, CDR2 FQNEAQ. With 4 bases removed from V and 4 bases from J, the gap between germline ends came to 10 bases. The CDR3 loop spans 13 amino acids. The CDR3 nucleotides read TGTGCCAGCAGCTCGGGACACCTCTATGGCTACACCTTC. Translation gives CASSSGHLYGYTF.

The genes are TRBV29-1 and TRBJ2-7; TRBD2 is a possible D gene (6 bases). The CDR3 is 12 amino acids. CDR1 and CDR2 from the germline V gene are SQVTM and ANQGSEA. V was cut by 6 bases and J by 6 bases, with 15 bases left in between. For the CDR3, the DNA is TGCAGCGTCCCGGGGGTCGCGAGCGAGCAGTACTTC. This translates into CSVPGVASEQYF.

V usage is TRBV2 and J usage is TRBJ2-7; D is possibly TRBD1 (6 bases). V lost 10 bases and J 0 bases, leaving 13 bases between the germline ends. The germline gives CDR1 SNHLY, CDR2 FYNNEI. This CDR3 spans 13 amino acids. This CDR3 is CAIKTGSSYEQYF. The CDR3 DNA follows: TGTGCCATTAAGACAGGTAGCTCCTACGAGCAGTACTTC.

V usage is TRBV20-1 and J usage is TRBJ1-1; 8 positions agree with TRBD1. Germline CDR1 and CDR2: DFQATT and SNEGSKA (reference sequence). The CDR3 runs to 10 residues. V lost 6 bases and J lost 10; bases outside the gene matches: 4. The CDR3 sequence is CSAWTGPAFF. The DNA of the CDR3 is TGCAGTGCGTGGACAGGGCCAGCTTTCTTT.

The genes are TRBV19 and TRBJ2-7; 12 bases agree with TRBD2. Germline lookup yields CDR1 LNHDA and CDR2 SQIVND (reference sequence). The CDR3 length is 15 residues. J was trimmed by 5 bases and V by 4 bases; bases with no gene match: 6. CDR3 amino acids: CASSTLAGGPDEQYF. The CDR3 coding sequence is TGTGCCAGTAGTACCCTAGCGGGAGGGCCCGACGAGCAGTACTTC.

The J gene is TRBJ1-6, the V gene TRBV5-1, with D possibly matching TRBD1 (5 bases). Germline V CDR1 and CDR2: SGHRS, YFSETQ. Between the trimmed V and J ends, which lost 4 bases and 6 bases, there was a span of 11 bases. The CDR3 has 14 amino acids. CDR3 in DNA: TGCGCCAGCAGCGGTGGACAAGGTAATTCACCCCTCCACTTT. Translated, it gives CASSGGQGNSPLHF.

V and J are TRBV3-1 (or the pseudogene TRBV3-2) and TRBJ2-2, with 12 bases that match TRBD2. V gave up 4 bases and J gave up 6 bases; unmatched junction bases: 6. The V gene's germline CDR1 is LGHDT and CDR2 YNNKEL (reference sequence). The CDR3 extends over 16 amino acids. CDR3 protein: CASSPTSGGPSGELFF. The CDR3 nucleotides read TGTGCCAGCAGCCCTACTAGCGGGGGGCCGTCCGGGGAGCTGTTTTTT.

The CDR3 sequence: CSVEAGNEKLFF. The DNA of the CDR3 is TGCAGCGTTGAGGCGGGAAATGAAAAACTGTTTTTT. V and J are TRBV29-1 and TRBJ1-4; D gene ambiguous. The CDR3 spans 12 residues. The germline CDR1 and CDR2 sequences are SQVTM and ANQGSEA. V was shortened by 3 bases and J by 5 bases, with 7 bases between the two germline ends.